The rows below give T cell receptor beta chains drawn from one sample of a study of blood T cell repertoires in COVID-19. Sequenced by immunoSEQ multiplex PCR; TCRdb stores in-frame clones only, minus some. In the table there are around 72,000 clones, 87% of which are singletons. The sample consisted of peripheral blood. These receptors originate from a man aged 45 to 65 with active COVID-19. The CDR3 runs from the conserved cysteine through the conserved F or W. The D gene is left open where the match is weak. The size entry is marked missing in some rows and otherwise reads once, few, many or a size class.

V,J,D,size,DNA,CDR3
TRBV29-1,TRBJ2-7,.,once,TGCAGCGTTCGAATGTTGGTAGTTCCGGGACAAAAATCCTCCTACGAGCAGTACTTC,CSVRMLVVPGQKSSYEQYF
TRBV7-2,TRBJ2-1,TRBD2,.,TGTGCCAGCAGCCGCCTAGCGGGGGCCCTTGACAATGAGCAGTTCTTC,CASSRLAGALDNEQFF
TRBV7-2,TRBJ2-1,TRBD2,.,TGTGCCATCGAGCGGGAGGGCCGTCTTAGCTCCTACAATGAGCAGTTCTTC,CAIEREGRLSSYNEQFF
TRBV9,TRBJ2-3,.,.,TGTGCCAGCAGCGGGGCGGGAAGTCCAGATACGCAGTATTTT,CASSGAGSPDTQYF
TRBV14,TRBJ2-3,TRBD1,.,TGTGCCAGCAGTCGAGGGGCCGGGACAGGGCTAAAAGATACGCAGTATTTT,CASSRGAGTGLKDTQYF
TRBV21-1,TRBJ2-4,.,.,TGTGCCAGCAGCAGAGAGGAGGGGCCGTTAGCCAAAAACATTCAGTACTTC,CASSREEGPLAKNIQYF
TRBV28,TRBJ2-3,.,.,TGTGCCAGCGGCCGCGGGAGCACAGATACGCAGTATTTT,CASGRGSTDTQYF
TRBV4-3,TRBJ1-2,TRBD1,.,TGCGCCAGCAGCCAAAACAGGGGAGGCGGCTACACCTTC,CASSQNRGGGYTF
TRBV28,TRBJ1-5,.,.,TGTGCCAGCAGAGCCAGGGGAAGCAATCAGCCCCAGCATTTT,CASRARGSNQPQHF
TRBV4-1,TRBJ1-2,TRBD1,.,TGCGCCAGCAGCCAAGCGACAGGGGACTATGGCTACACCTTC,CASSQATGDYGYTF
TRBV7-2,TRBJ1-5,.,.,TGTGCCAGCAGCTTAGGGCGGAACAATCAGCCCCAGCATTTT,CASSLGRNNQPQHF
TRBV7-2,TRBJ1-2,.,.,TGTGCCAGCAGCTTTTCCGGTTATGGCTACACCTTC,CASSFSGYGYTF
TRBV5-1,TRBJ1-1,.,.,TGCGCCAGCAGCTTGAGTGGGAGGTGGGCTGAAGCTTTCTTT,CASSLSGRWAEAFF
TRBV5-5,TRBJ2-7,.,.,TGTGCCAGCAGCTTGGGACAGAGATTCTACGAGCAGTACTTC,CASSLGQRFYEQYF
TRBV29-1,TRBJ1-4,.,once,TGCAGCGTTTCCCCTTACAGTGCCGAAAAACTGTTTTTT,CSVSPYSAEKLFF
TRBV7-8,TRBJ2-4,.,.,TGTGCCAGCAGCTTAGCCCGCAGGGTAGGGAACATTCAGTACTTC,CASSLARRVGNIQYF
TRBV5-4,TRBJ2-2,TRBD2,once,TGTGCCAGCAGCTTGGGTGTCCTGGCGGGGGTAACCGGGGAGCTGTTTTTT,CASSLGVLAGVTGELFF
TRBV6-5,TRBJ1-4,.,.,TGTGCCAGCAGCCCCGGAGGGGCGGACGAAAAACTGTTTTTT,CASSPGGADEKLFF
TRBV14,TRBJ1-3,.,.,TGTGCCAGCAGCCAGAGGGTTATCTCTGGAAACACCATATATTTT,CASSQRVISGNTIYF
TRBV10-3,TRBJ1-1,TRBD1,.,TGTGCCATCAGTGAGTGGGGGCATGATGGACAGGGATTTGAAGCTTTCTTT,CAISEWGHDGQGFEAFF
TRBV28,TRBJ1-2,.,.,TGTGCCAGCAGTTTGACAACTGGTCGCTACACCTTC,CASSLTTGRYTF
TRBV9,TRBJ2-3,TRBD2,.,TGTGCCAGCAGCGCGGGGGGATCCACACAGTATTTT,CASSAGGSTQYF
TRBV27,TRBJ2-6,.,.,TGTGCCAGCAGTTTAGGGGGGGCGTACGGGGCCAACGTCCTGACTTTC,CASSLGGAYGANVLTF
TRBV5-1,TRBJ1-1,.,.,TGCGCCAGCAGCTTGATCTTGGGGGGGAACACTGAAGCTTTCTTT,CASSLILGGNTEAFF
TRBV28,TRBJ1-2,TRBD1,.,TGTGCCAGCAGTCCAAGTACAGGGGTTAACTATGGCTACACCTTC,CASSPSTGVNYGYTF
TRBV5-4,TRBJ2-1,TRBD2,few,TGTGCCAGCAGCCCGGGACTAGCGGGAGGGGCTATCTACAATGAGCAGTTCTTC,CASSPGLAGGAIYNEQFF
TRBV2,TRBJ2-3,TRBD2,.,TGTGCCAGCAGTGAGTACGGGACTAGTGCAGATACGCAGTATTTT,CASSEYGTSADTQYF
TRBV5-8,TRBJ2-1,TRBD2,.,TGTGCCAGCAGCTCAGGGACTAGCGGGGGAAGCTCCTACAATGAGCAGTTCTTC,CASSSGTSGGSSYNEQFF
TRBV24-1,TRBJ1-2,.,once,TGTGCCACCAGTGATTTGCGGGGGGCGGATGGCTACACCTTC,CATSDLRGADGYTF
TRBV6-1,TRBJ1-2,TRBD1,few,TGTGCCAGCAGTGAACTAGGACAGGGCCGCTATGGCTACACCTTC,CASSELGQGRYGYTF
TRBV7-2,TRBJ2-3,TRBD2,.,TGTGCCAGCAGCTCCACTGGCGGGAGGGTCGCTGGTACGCAGTATTTT,CASSSTGGRVAGTQYF
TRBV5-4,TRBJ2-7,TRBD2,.,TGTGCCAGCAGCCTTGGGGGGGGAGCTTCCCTCTACGAGCAGTACTTC,CASSLGGGASLYEQYF
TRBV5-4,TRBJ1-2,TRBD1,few,TGTGCCAGCAGCGCGGGGACAGTCCGATGGGGCTACACCTTC,CASSAGTVRWGYTF
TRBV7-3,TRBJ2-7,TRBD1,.,TGTGCCAGCAGCCCTACAGGGGTGCGCTACGAGCAGTACTTC,CASSPTGVRYEQYF
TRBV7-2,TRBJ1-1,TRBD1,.,TGTGCCAGCAGCTTAGGAGGGACAGGGCACACTGAAGCTTTCTTT,CASSLGGTGHTEAFF
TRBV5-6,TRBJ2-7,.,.,TGTGCCAGCAGCTTAGTACCGGGAAACGAGCAGTACTTC,CASSLVPGNEQYF